The 6 T cell receptor beta chains below were found in one sample sequenced in a study of CXCR3-negative and CXCR3-positive naive CD8 T cells. The TRB cDNA libraries were prepared by 5' RACE with UMI labels. Reprocessing the 5' RACE reads, TCRdb reports a single entry for every CDR3 protein and omits DNA. The sample holds about 42,000 distinct CDR3 sequences. Sequencing input: naive CXCR3- CD8+ T cells from blood. Specified subset: CD45RO-CCR7+CD27+CD95- naive CD8+ T cells lacking CXCR3 (TNR3-). The source of these receptors is a human donor in good health. Some clones in this sample may be carry-over from other donors' samples.

The genes are TRBV29-1 and TRBJ2-7; the TCRdb call, TRBD1, lacks DNA for checking. The CDR3 has 13 amino acids. Germline CDR1 and CDR2: SQVTM and ANQGSEA. The CDR3 here is CSVERDGTYEQYF.

The V gene is TRBV14, the J gene TRBJ2-7; lacking DNA, the TRBD1 call made by TCRdb goes unchecked. CDR1 is SGHDN and CDR2 is FVKESK in the germline V gene. CDR3 length equals 15 residues. CDR3 protein: CASSQEPGRVYEQYF.

V usage is TRBV27 and J usage is TRBJ2-7; TCRdb's D gene call, TRBD2, goes unchecked for lack of DNA. The CDR3 runs to 14 residues. Germline values: CDR1 MNHEY, CDR2 SMNVEV (reference sequence). CDR3: CASSFRGSRYEQYF.

The CDR3 loop reads CATSTRDSANSPLHF. The chain couples TRBV15 to TRBJ1-6; TCRdb names TRBD1, which stays unverified in the absence of DNA. The CDR3 loop spans 15 amino acids. Germline CDR1 is LNHNV and CDR2 is YYDKDF (reference sequence). Based on the CDR3 plus reference TRBV15 and TRBJ1-6, the full variable domain is DAMVIQNPRYQVTQFGKPVTLSCSQTLNHNVMYWYQQKSSQAPKLLFHYYDKDFNNEADTPDNFQSRRPNTSFCFLDIRSPGLGDTAMYLCATSTRDSANSPLHFGNGTRLTVT.

This chain connects TRBV20-1 to TRBJ2-3; TCRdb reports TRBD2, a call that lacks DNA to check it against. Germline lookup yields CDR1 DFQATT and CDR2 SNEGSKA (reference sequence). The CDR3 has 20 residues. CDR3 protein: CSARAFRTVALLTDTDTQYF.

The chain uses TRBV6-5 and TRBJ2-3. Germline CDR1 is MNHEY and CDR2 is SVGAGI. This CDR3 spans 14 amino acids. This CDR3 is CASSPLYLTDTQYF.